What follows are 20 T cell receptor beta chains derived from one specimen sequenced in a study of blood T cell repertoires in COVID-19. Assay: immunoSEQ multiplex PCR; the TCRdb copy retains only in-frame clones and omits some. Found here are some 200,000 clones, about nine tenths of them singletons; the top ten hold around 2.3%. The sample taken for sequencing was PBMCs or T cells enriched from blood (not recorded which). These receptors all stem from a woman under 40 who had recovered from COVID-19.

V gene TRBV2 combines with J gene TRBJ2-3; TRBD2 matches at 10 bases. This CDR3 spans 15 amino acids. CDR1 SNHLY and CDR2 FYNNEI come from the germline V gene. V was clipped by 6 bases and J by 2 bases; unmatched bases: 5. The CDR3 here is CASRNGLAVTDTQYF. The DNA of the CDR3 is TGTGCCAGCAGAAACGGACTAGCGGTCACAGATACGCAGTATTTT. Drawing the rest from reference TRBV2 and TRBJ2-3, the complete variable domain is EPEVTQTPSHQVTQMGQEVILRCVPISNHLYFYWYRQILGQKVEFLVSFYNNEISEKSEIFDDQFSVERPDGSNFTLKIRSTKLEDSAMYFCASRNGLAVTDTQYFGPGTRLTVL.

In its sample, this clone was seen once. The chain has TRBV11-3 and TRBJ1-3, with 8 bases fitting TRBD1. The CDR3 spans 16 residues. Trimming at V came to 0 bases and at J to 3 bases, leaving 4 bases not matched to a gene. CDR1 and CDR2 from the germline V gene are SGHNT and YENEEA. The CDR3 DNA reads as TGTGCCAGCAGCTTAGATCGACAGGGGTATGGAAACACCATATATTTT. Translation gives CASSLDRQGYGNTIYF.

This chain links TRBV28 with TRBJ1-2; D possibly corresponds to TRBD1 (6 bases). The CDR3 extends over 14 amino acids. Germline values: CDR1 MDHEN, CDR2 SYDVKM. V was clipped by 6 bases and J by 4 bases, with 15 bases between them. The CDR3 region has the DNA TGTGCCAGCAGACATCAGGACAGAACCTATGGCTACACCTTC. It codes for CASRHQDRTYGYTF.

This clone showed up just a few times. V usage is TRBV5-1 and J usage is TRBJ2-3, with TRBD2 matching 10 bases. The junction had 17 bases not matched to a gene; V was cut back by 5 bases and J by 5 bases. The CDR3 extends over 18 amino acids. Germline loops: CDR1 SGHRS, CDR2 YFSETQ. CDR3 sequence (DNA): TGCGCCAGCAGTTTCAAGTCGAAAGCGGGAGGGCTGCAAGATACGCAGTATTTT. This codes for CASSFKSKAGGLQDTQYF.

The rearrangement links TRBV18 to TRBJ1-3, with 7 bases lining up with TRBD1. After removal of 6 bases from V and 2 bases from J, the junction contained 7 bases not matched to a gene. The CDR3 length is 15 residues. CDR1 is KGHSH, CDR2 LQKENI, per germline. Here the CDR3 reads CASSSTGTAGNTIYF. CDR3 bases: TGTGCCAGCTCGTCTACCGGGACAGCTGGAAACACCATATATTTT.

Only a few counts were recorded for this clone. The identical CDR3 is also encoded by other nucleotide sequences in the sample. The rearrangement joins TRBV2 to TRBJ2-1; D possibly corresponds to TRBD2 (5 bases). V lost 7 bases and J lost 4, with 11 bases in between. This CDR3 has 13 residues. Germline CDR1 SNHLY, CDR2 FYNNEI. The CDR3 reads CASKGRVYNEQFF. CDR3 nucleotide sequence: TGTGCCAGCAAAGGGCGGGTTTACAATGAGCAGTTCTTC.

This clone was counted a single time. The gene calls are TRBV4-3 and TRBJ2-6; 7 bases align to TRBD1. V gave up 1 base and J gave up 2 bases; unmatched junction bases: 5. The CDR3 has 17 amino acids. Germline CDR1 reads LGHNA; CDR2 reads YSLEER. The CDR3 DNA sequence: TGCGCCAGCAGCCAAGGACAGGGTTCGACTGGGGCCAACGTCCTGACTTTC. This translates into CASSQGQGSTGANVLTF.

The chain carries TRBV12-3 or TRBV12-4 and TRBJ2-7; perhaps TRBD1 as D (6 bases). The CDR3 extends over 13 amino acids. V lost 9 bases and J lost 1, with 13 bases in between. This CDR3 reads CASAGVGSYEQYF. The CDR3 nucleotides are TGTGCCAGTGCAGGGGTGGGATCCTACGAGCAGTACTTC.

The CDR3 loop is CASSVGLRGGYTF. Here the CDR3 DNA reads TGTGCCAGCAGCGTCGGACTCAGGGGGGGCTACACCTTC. This chain uses TRBV14 with TRBJ1-2; 7 bases are shared with TRBD1. Germline V gene sequence: CDR1 SGHDN, CDR2 FVKESK. This CDR3 contains 13 residues. The ends lost 5 bases at V and 8 bases at J; junction bases unmatched: 8.

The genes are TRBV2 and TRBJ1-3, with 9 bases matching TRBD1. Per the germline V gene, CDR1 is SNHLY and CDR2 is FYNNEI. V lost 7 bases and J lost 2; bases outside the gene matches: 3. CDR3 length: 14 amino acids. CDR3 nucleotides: TGTGCCAGCAAAAGGACAGGGGCTGGAAACACCATATATTTT. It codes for CASKRTGAGNTIYF.

CDR3 region: CASSQELLQGRTQHF. In DNA form, the CDR3 reads TGCGCCAGCAGCCAAGAGTTATTACAGGGAAGGACCCAGCATTTT. The chain uses TRBV4-1 and TRBJ1-5, with a tentative D call TRBD1 (6 bases). CDR1 and CDR2 (germline): MGHRA, YSYEKL. V was pared by 0 bases and J by 11 bases, with 17 bases between. This CDR3 region has 15 residues.

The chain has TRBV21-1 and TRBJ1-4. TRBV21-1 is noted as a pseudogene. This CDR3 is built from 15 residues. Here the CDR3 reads CASSKEGGEREKLFF. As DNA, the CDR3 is TGTGCCAGCAGCAAAGAGGGGGGGGAGCGTGAAAAACTGTTTTTT.

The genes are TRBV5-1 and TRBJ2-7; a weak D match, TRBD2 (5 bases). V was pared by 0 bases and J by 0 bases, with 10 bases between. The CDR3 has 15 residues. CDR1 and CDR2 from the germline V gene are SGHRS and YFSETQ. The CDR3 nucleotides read TGCGCCAGCAGCTTGGGTAGGAGGAGCTCCTACGAGCAGTACTTC. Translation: CASSLGRRSSYEQYF.

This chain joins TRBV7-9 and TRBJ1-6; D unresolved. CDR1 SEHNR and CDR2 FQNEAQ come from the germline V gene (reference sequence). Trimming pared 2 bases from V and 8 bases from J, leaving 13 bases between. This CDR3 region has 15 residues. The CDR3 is CASSLILGSDSPLHF. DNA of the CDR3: TGTGCCAGCAGCTTAATTTTAGGGAGTGATTCACCCCTCCACTTT.

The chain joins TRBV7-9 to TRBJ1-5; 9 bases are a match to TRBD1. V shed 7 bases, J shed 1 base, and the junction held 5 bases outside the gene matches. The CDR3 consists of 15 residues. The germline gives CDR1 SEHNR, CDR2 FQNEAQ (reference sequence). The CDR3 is CASTQGAGSNQPQHF. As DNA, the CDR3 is TGTGCCAGCACACAGGGGGCTGGAAGCAATCAGCCCCAGCATTTT.

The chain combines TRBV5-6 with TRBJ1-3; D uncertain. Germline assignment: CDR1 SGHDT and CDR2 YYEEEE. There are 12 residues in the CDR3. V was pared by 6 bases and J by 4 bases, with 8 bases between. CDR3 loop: CASTVLGNTIYF. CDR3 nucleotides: TGTGCCAGCACCGTACTCGGAAACACCATATATTTT.

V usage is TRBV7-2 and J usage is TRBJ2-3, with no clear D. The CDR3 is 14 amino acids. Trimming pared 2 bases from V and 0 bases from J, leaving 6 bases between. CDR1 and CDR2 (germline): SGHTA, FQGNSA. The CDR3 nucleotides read TGTGCCAGCAGCTTATCCTCCAGCACAGATACGCAGTATTTT. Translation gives CASSLSSSTDTQYF.

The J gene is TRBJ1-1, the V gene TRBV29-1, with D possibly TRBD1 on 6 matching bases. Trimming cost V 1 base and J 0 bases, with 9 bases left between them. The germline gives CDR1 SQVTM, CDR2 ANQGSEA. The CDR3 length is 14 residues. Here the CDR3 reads CSVEGRQVNTEAFF. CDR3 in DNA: TGCAGCGTTGAAGGAAGACAGGTGAACACTGAAGCTTTCTTT.

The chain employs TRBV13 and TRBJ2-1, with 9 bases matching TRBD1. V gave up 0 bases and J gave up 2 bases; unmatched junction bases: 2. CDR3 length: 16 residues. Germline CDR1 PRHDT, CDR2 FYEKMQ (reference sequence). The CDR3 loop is CASSLGRTGAYNEQFF. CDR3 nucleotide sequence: TGTGCCAGCAGCTTAGGGCGGACAGGGGCCTACAATGAGCAGTTCTTC.

CDR3 sequence (DNA): TGTGCCAGCAGCCACAGCGGGGCGAACACCGGGGAGCTGTTTTTT. Its protein is CASSHSGANTGELFF. The gene calls are TRBV7-9 and TRBJ2-2; 7 bases are shared with TRBD2. Germline V lookup: CDR1 SEHNR, CDR2 FQNEAQ (reference sequence). The CDR3 is 15 residues long. Trimming at V came to 5 bases and at J to 0 bases, leaving 3 bases not matched to a gene.